This TCR beta chain was obtained from a study of technical replicates of blood from a handful of donors. V was shortened by 3 bases and J by 0 bases, with 11 bases between the two germline ends. Per germline, CDR1 MNHNS and CDR2 SASEGT. The CDR3 has 16 amino acids. Clones were sequenced by immunoSEQ multiplex PCR, and TCRdb holds only the in-frame ones, with some missing. Among 99,000 or so clones listed, approximately 95% were seen once. This clone is a singleton in its sample. Sequenced: T cells isolated from PBMCs. This TCR came from a human donor in good health. This chain connects TRBV6-1 to TRBJ2-2, with D perhaps TRBD2 (6 bases). The CDR3 reads CASSEASAANTGELFF. The CDR3 nucleotides read TGTGCCAGCAGTGAGGCTAGCGCCGCGAACACCGGGGAGCTGTTTTTT.